These 5 T cell receptor beta chains came from one sample sequenced in a study of T cell repertoires in cytomegalovirus infection (dated by TCRdb to the late 2010s). For these receptors, no antigen is known. The sequencing machine was an Illumina HiSeq 1500. TCRdb reprocessed the public reads (quality trimming at Q25 with fastp, clone calling with MiXCR) and kept in-frame beta chains. Rows merge per CDR3 protein into single entries with the most common DNA and genes. The sample table shows approximately 770,000 distinct CDR3 sequences, and roughly 29% are seen once. In total, the top ten clones hold around 14% of the sample. The treatment or condition label corresponds to: in vitro stimulation with specific CMV peptide epitopes to enrich CMV-specific T cells. The material was cultured CD8+ T cells from PBMCs, obtained from culture after CMV antigen stimulation. These receptors were taken from a human donor in good health (CMV status not recorded). Some clones in this sample may be carry-over from other donors' samples.

This clonotype was observed a handful of times. This chain joins TRBV28 and TRBJ2-2; D gene uncertain. V was trimmed by 6 bases and J by 1 base, leaving 12 bases between them. The length of the CDR3 is 15 residues. Germline V gene lookup returns CDR1 MDHEN and CDR2 SYDVKM. This chain's CDR3 is CASSQKRQNTGELFF. CDR3 sequence (DNA): TGTGCCAGCAGCCAAAAGAGGCAGAACACCGGGGAGCTGTTTTTT. Filled out from reference TRBV28 and TRBJ2-2, the complete variable domain reads DVKVTQSSRYLVKRTGEKVFLECVQDMDHENMFWYRQDPGLGLRLIYFSYDVKMKEKGDIPEGYSVSREKKERFSLILESASTNQTSMYLCASSQKRQNTGELFFGEGSRLTVL.

This clonotype has just a few counts. The chain employs TRBV27 and TRBJ1-2, with D unresolved. The CDR3 consists of 15 residues. The ends were cut back, 5 bases at V and 3 bases at J, with 16 bases in the middle. CDR1 and CDR2 (germline): MNHEY, SMNVEV (reference sequence). CDR3 sequence (DNA): TGTGCCAGCAGTCCGATATCCCGTAAATACTATGGCTACACCTTC. Residues: CASSPISRKYYGYTF.

This clonotype was picked up many times. The CDR3, as DNA: TGTGCCAGCAGCTTAGAGGGCCAGGGCGGCCAGCCCCAGCATTTT. It translates to CASSLEGQGGQPQHF. V is TRBV7-8 and J is TRBJ1-5; weak D call: TRBD1 (5 bases). V was trimmed by 1 base and J by 7 bases, leaving 14 bases between them. Germline CDR1 SGHVS, CDR2 FQNEAQ. This CDR3 is 15 amino acids long.

This clonotype occurred a few times. The rearrangement uses TRBV18 and TRBJ1-1; possibly TRBD1 for D (5 bases). Between the trimmed V and J ends, which lost 6 bases and 4 bases, there was a span of 18 bases. The CDR3 runs 15 residues. Germline assignment: CDR1 KGHSH and CDR2 LQKENI. The CDR3, as DNA: TGTGCCAGCTCTCTGACACGGGGGGAGGGCACTGAAGCTTTCTTT. It encodes CASSLTRGEGTEAFF.

Turning to this clonotype: Sequence at one end of the junction differs from germline and may be a read error. This sequence joins TRBV7-8 and TRBJ2-1; the D gene could be TRBD1 or TRBD2 (7 bases each). In germline, CDR1 is SGHVS, CDR2 FQNEAQ. The CDR3 spans 18 residues. CDR3 DNA: TGTGCCAACAGCCTCAAGGAACAGGGGAGGGAGTCTTACAATGAGCAGTTCTTC. It yields the protein CANSLKEQGRESYNEQFF.